The source of this TCR beta chain is a study of T-cell memory formation after mild COVID-19. There are a few counts of this clonotype. Its antigen is not identified. Study observations and caveats: Mostly located in CM and EM were contracting CD4+ clones, with contracting CD8+ clones located in EMRA. Clones shrinking between day 15 and 85 showed a balanced CD4/CD8 split, and those that grew later tilted toward CD4+. Cross-reactive memory seemingly joined, as some responding clones were found in pre-infection memory.

V shed 1 base, J shed 4 bases, and the junction held 5 bases outside the gene matches. Looked up from germline, CDR1 is SGDLS and CDR2 is YYNGEE. CDR3 size: 15 residues. 5'RACE with constant-segment primers yielded barcoded, UMI-tagged TCR alpha and TCR beta cDNA libraries. TCRdb reprocessed the 5' RACE reads with MiXCR, giving one entry per CDR3 protein. The sample yields roughly 620,000 distinct CDR3 sequences, more than 15% seen once. The sequencing sample was made of PBMCs or a T cell subset sorted from them (not recorded which). The clonotype comes from an adult woman who had mild COVID-19 (a few samples of this study predate the infection). Cell type and time point are not known. V is TRBV9 and J is TRBJ2-7; 10 bases match TRBD1. The chain's CDR3 is CASSVSWDRGYEQYF. As DNA, the CDR3 is TGTGCCAGCAGCGTATCCTGGGACAGGGGTTACGAGCAGTACTTC.